The clone carrying this T cell receptor beta chain has just a few counts. TCRdb itself ran the 5' RACE reads through MiXCR, one entry per CDR3 protein. The sample lists tens of thousands of distinct CDR3 sequences; 22% were seen once. Deletions cut 2 bases from V and 2 bases from J, with 14 bases between. CDR3 length: 16 residues. Per the germline V gene, CDR1 is SGHRS and CDR2 is YFSETQ. This chain links TRBV5-1 with TRBJ2-1, with TRBD1 as a possible D gene (6 bases). The receptor was isolated from a female donor with breast cancer. Sequenced: memory CD4+ T cells sorted from a lymph node. Subset in this sample: memory CD4+ T cells, CD4+CD45RO+CD25-. The CDR3 loop reads CASSFTGTPPYNEQFF. CDR3 DNA sequence: TGCGCCAGCAGCTTCACCGGGACACCACCCTACAATGAGCAGTTCTTC.